This T cell receptor beta chain was recovered during a study of T cell repertoires in cytomegalovirus infection. Notes on this clonotype: Antigen unknown.

The V end lost 0 bases, the J end lost 3 bases, and 9 bases lay between the germline ends. The CDR3 covers 15 residues. CDR1 and CDR2 (germline): MNHNS, SASEGT. Study-wide results and caveats: There were carriers of CMV plus the relevant HLA, and cumulative public TCR beta family frequency identified them.

Each CDR3 protein is one row after TCRdb ran MiXCR on the reads. Among 250,000 to 300,000 distinct CDR3 sequences listed, about 23% were seen once. The specimen sequenced was PBMCs. This TCR derives from a human donor in good health (CMV status not recorded). Some clones in this sample may be carry-over from other donors' samples. The chain combines TRBV6-1 with TRBJ2-1; a possible D gene is TRBD1 (6 bases). The CDR3 protein is CASSEAGAFYNEQFF. The CDR3 bases are TGTGCCAGCAGTGAAGCGGGGGCTTTCTACAATGAGCAGTTCTTC.